This TCR beta chain comes out of a study of blood T cell repertoires in COVID-19. The repertoire was sequenced with immunoSEQ multiplex PCR; TCRdb's copy has only in-frame clones and lacks some. The data contain about 140,000 clones, around 87% of them singletons. V lost 2 bases to trimming and J lost 3 bases, with 7 bases between them. The CDR3 runs to 13 residues. The germline gives CDR1 SGHVS, CDR2 FNYEAQ. Specimen: peripheral blood. The TCR sequence derives from a human donor in a cohort sampled during active COVID-19. This chain connects TRBV7-6 to TRBJ1-1; no firm D call. CDR3: CASSLQDYTEAFF. In nucleotides, the CDR3 is TGTGCCAGCAGCTTACAGGATTACACTGAAGCTTTCTTT. Looking up the rest from reference TRBV7-6 and TRBJ1-1 gives the full variable domain: GAGVSQSPRYKVTKRGQDVALRCDPISGHVSLYWYRQALGQGPEFLTYFNYEAQQDKSGLPNDRFSAERPEGSISTLTIQRTEQRDSAMYRCASSLQDYTEAFFGQGTRLTVV.